The 10 T cell receptor beta chains below were found in one sample sequenced in a study of T cell repertoires in cytomegalovirus infection. TCRdb re-called the reads with MiXCR, one entry per CDR3 protein. The repertoire consists of 200,000 or so distinct CDR3 sequences, with over 25% occurring once and the leading ten covering approximately 30%. The sequenced sample was PBMCs. These receptors came from a human donor in good health (CMV status not recorded). Some clones in this sample may be carry-over from other donors' samples.

There are many counts of this clonotype. The genes are TRBV6-2 or TRBV6-3 and TRBJ1-5, with no clear D. Between the trimmed V and J ends, which lost 2 bases and 0 bases, there was a span of 5 bases. The CDR3 sequence is 14 residues long. Germline assignment: CDR1 MNHEY and CDR2 SVGEGT. DNA for the CDR3: TGTGCCAGCAGTTACGACAATAGCAATCAGCCCCAGCATTTT. Protein: CASSYDNSNQPQHF.

The sample holds a few counts of this clonotype. The chain carries TRBV11-2 and TRBJ2-3; TRBD2 agrees at 9 bases. Germline V gene data show CDR1 as SGHAT and CDR2 as FQNNGV. The CDR3 has 15 amino acids. V lost 1 base to trimming and J lost 3 bases; unmatched junction nucleotides: 2. Written as DNA, the CDR3 is TGTGCCAGCAGCTTAGCGAGCGGGGGGACAGATACGCAGTATTTT. Its protein product is CASSLASGGTDTQYF. Full variable domain (missing parts from reference TRBV11-2 and TRBJ2-3): EAGVAQSPRYKIIEKRQSVAFWCNPISGHATLYWYQQILGQGPKLLIQFQNNGVVDDSQLPKDRFSAERLKGVDSTLKIQPAKLEDSAVYLCASSLASGGTDTQYFGPGTRLTVL.

This clonotype was detected ten times or more. The gene calls are TRBV7-2 and TRBJ1-2; D unresolved. The V gene lost 1 base and the J gene lost 4 bases, with 10 bases spanning the gap. The CDR3 covers 14 residues. CDR1 SGHTA and CDR2 FQGNSA come from the germline V gene. The CDR3 sequence is CASSLGRQAYGYTF. CDR3 coding DNA: TGTGCCAGCAGCTTAGGACGGCAGGCCTATGGCTACACCTTC. Combining the CDR3 with reference TRBV7-2 and TRBJ1-2 gives the whole variable domain GAGVSQSPSNKVTEKGKDVELRCDPISGHTALYWYRQSLGQGLEFLIYFQGNSAPDKSGLPSDRFSAERTGGSVSTLTIQRTQQEDSAVYLCASSLGRQAYGYTFGSGTRLTVV.

This chain connects TRBV19 to TRBJ2-6; no definite D call. Per germline, CDR1 LNHDA and CDR2 SQIVND (reference sequence). This CDR3 spans 16 amino acids. Trimming removed 5 bases at V and 0 bases at J, with 11 bases between. The CDR3 bases are TGTGCCAGTAGTCTCACGGGTCCCTCTGGGGCCAACGTCCTGACTTTC. It translates to CASSLTGPSGANVLTF.

This clonotype was counted a single time. The genes are TRBV20-1 and TRBJ1-1, with 7 positions matching TRBD1. Looked up from germline, CDR1 is DFQATT and CDR2 is SNEGSKA (reference sequence). The CDR3 totals 15 residues. Trimming removed 5 bases from V and 0 bases from J; junction bases left unmatched: 9. The DNA for the CDR3 is TGCAGTGCTTTCCACCCAGGGGGAGTGAACACTGAAGCTTTCTTT. Protein: CSAFHPGGVNTEAFF.

This clonotype was found once. V is TRBV7-9 and J is TRBJ1-3, with D unclear. CDR3 length: 13 amino acids. Germline CDR1 is SEHNR and CDR2 is FQNEAQ (reference sequence). Trimming shortened V by 6 bases and J by 9 bases, and 15 bases separated the two germline ends. The CDR3 sequence is CASSLYPEGTIYF. CDR3 DNA sequence: TGTGCCAGCAGTTTGTACCCGGAAGGCACCATATATTTT.

V is TRBV7-9 and J is TRBJ1-2; 7 positions match TRBD1. Germline V gives CDR1 SEHNR, CDR2 FQNEAQ (reference sequence). This CDR3 comprises 16 residues. J lost 1 base, V lost 1 base, and 6 bases had no gene match. CDR3 residues: CASSLGGTADNYGYTF. CDR3 DNA: TGTGCCAGCAGCTTAGGAGGGACAGCCGATAACTATGGCTACACCTTC.

The chain is built from TRBV19 and TRBJ2-7; 9 bases agree with TRBD1. The V gene's germline CDR1 is LNHDA and CDR2 SQIVND (reference sequence). This CDR3 contains 17 residues. Losses at the gene ends were 6 bases for V and 3 bases for J; bases not matched to a gene: 15. The CDR3 region is CASSGPVWTGEGYEQYF. CDR3 in DNA: TGTGCCAGTAGCGGTCCTGTGTGGACAGGGGAAGGCTACGAGCAGTACTTC.

This clonotype has only a few counts. The chain carries TRBV15 and TRBJ2-4; TRBD1 matches at 7 bases. Germline CDR1 reads LNHNV; CDR2 reads YYDKDF (reference sequence). The CDR3 sequence is 14 residues long. V lost 4 bases and J lost 4; bases outside the gene matches: 4. CDR3 DNA sequence: TGTGCCACCAGCACGGGGACAGTAAAAAACATTCAGTACTTC. Its translation: CATSTGTVKNIQYF.

This clonotype was seen a few times. The chain recombines TRBV19 with TRBJ2-3, with 7 bases fitting TRBD2. Germline V gene sequence: CDR1 LNHDA, CDR2 SQIVND (reference sequence). The CDR3 is 15 residues long. After removal of 7 bases from V and 4 bases from J, the junction contained 11 bases not matched to a gene. The chain's CDR3 is CASTPDARGADTQYF. The CDR3 DNA sequence: TGTGCCAGTACTCCGGACGCACGGGGGGCAGATACGCAGTATTTT. Full variable domain (outside the CDR3, taken from reference TRBV19 and TRBJ2-3): DGGITQSPKYLFRKEGQNVTLSCEQNLNHDAMYWYRQDPGQGLRLIYYSQIVNDFQKGDIAEGYSVSREKKESFPLTVTSAQKNPTAFYLCASTPDARGADTQYFGPGTRLTVL.